The rows below give T cell receptor beta chains drawn from one sample of a study of blood T cells in healthy people across ages. From the 5' RACE reads, TCRdb called clonotypes with MiXCR, one entry per CDR3 protein. The sample shows 780,000 or so distinct CDR3 sequences, around a quarter of them seen only once. These same records also appear under a second study, on T cells of mothers and their children.

Sequenced sample: blood. Receptors were obtained from a boy between 10 and 17 years old in good health. Each CDR3 is given with its conserved first and last residue. A D gene is named only where the DNA matches it firmly. The size field is filled for only some rows; it gives once, few, many or a size class.

>.|TRBV11-2|.|TRBJ1-3
CASSLRETFFSGNTIYF
TGTGCCAGCAGCCTCCGGGAAACCTTTTTCTCTGGAAACACCATATATTTT
>.|TRBV15|.|TRBJ2-3
CATSRDHGQRGTDTQYF
TGTGCCACCAGCAGAGACCACGGACAGAGGGGAACAGATACGCAGTATTTT
>.|TRBV5-1|.|TRBJ2-7
CASILELAAHEQYF
TGCGCCAGCATCTTAGAACTAGCAGCCCACGAGCAGTACTTC
>.|TRBV4-3|few|TRBJ1-1
CASSQFIAGAPEAFF
TGCGCCAGCAGCCAATTTATCGCGGGGGCCCCTGAAGCTTTCTTT
>TRBD1|TRBV20-1|.|TRBJ2-7
CSGPRPGQGAYEQYF
TGCAGTGGACCCCGGCCGGGACAGGGGGCGTACGAGCAGTACTTC
>.|TRBV6-2/TRBV6-3|few|TRBJ1-1
CASSYPNEAFF
TGTGCCAGCAGTTACCCGAACGAAGCTTTCTTT
>.|TRBV7-9|few|TRBJ1-4
CASRIGGGEEKLFF
TGTGCCAGCAGAATCGGCGGGGGTGAGGAAAAACTGTTTTTT
>.|TRBV4-3|few|TRBJ2-7
CASSQDGSGGGYEQYF
TGCGCCAGCAGCCAAGATGGGTCAGGAGGTGGTTACGAGCAGTACTTC
>TRBD2|TRBV3-1|.|TRBJ2-5
CASGTSGGETQYF
TGTGCCAGCGGGACTAGCGGGGGAGAGACCCAGTACTTC
>TRBD2|TRBV24-1|few|TRBJ2-1
CATSPGGAAGNEQFF
TGTGCCACCAGTCCCGGGGGGGCCGCAGGCAATGAGCAGTTCTTC
>.|TRBV21-1|.|TRBJ1-2
CASSRGGGGYTF
TGTGCCAGCAGCAGAGGGGGTGGCGGCTACACCTTC
>.|TRBV7-9|.|TRBJ2-5
CASSPHGKGETQYF
TGTGCCAGCAGCCCCCATGGGAAGGGAGAGACCCAGTACTTC
>.|TRBV20-1|.|TRBJ1-6
CSARDIGLWGSPLHF
TGCAGTGCTAGAGATATAGGACTTTGGGGTTCACCCCTCCACTTT
>.|TRBV10-3|.|TRBJ2-5
CAITQGQGSETQYF
TGTGCCATCACCCAAGGCCAGGGTAGTGAGACCCAGTACTTC
>TRBD2|TRBV27|few|TRBJ2-5
CASSSLSGSEAQTQYF
TGTGCCAGCAGTTCCCTAAGCGGGAGCGAGGCGCAGACCCAGTACTTC
>.|TRBV5-8|few|TRBJ1-2
CASSLAGLGNYGYTF
TGTGCCAGCAGCTTGGCAGGGTTGGGCAACTATGGCTACACCTTC
>.|TRBV20-1|.|TRBJ2-5
CSAPDWRETQYF
TGCAGTGCCCCGGACTGGCGGGAGACCCAGTACTTC
>.|TRBV20-1|few|TRBJ1-1
CSTRVGRNTEAFF
TGCAGTACTAGAGTCGGTCGGAACACTGAAGCTTTCTTT
>TRBD1|TRBV5-5|.|TRBJ2-1
CASSSTPPGGNEQFF
TGTGCCAGCAGCTCGACCCCCCCAGGGGGCAATGAGCAGTTCTTC
>.|TRBV29-1|.|TRBJ2-1
CSVTTGLNEQFF
TGCAGCGTAACTACAGGGTTAAATGAGCAGTTCTTC
>.|TRBV27|.|TRBJ2-5
CASSPGSGSGEQYF
TGTGCCAGCAGTCCCGGGTCAGGATCTGGGGAGCAGTACTTC
>TRBD1|TRBV30|many|TRBJ2-7
CAWSTGTGDQEEYF
TGTGCCTGGAGCACCGGGACAGGGGATCAGGAGGAGTACTTC
>TRBD2|TRBV18|few|TRBJ2-5
CASSPPGTRYQETQYF
TGTGCCAGCTCACCACCCGGGACTAGGTACCAAGAGACCCAGTACTTC
>.|TRBV7-3|.|TRBJ2-1
CASSLSSVGEQFF
TGTGCCAGCAGCTTATCTTCCGTCGGGGAGCAGTTCTTC